Below are 26 T cell receptor beta chains sequenced from a single sample in a study of control samples from healthy donors and cancer patients. Sequencing was performed with immunoSEQ multiplex PCR; in TCRdb, only in-frame clones are kept and a portion is missing. The sample includes 130,000 or so clones, around nine tenths of them seen just once. Sequences were obtained from blood. The receptors were sampled from a man between 50 and 59 years old in good health.

The chain couples TRBV28 to TRBJ2-4, with TRBD1 as a possible D gene (6 bases). Germline V gives CDR1 MDHEN, CDR2 SYDVKM. The V end lost 2 bases, the J end lost 0 bases, and 23 bases lay between the germline ends. The CDR3 runs 20 residues. The CDR3 sequence: CASSLIFQVGQGIAKNIQYF. For the CDR3, the DNA is TGTGCCAGCAGTTTAATTTTCCAAGTGGGCCAGGGGATAGCCAAAAACATTCAGTACTTC.

This chain uses TRBV6-1 with TRBJ1-5, with 9 bases fitting TRBD1. This CDR3 region has 16 residues. CDR1 and CDR2 (germline): MNHNS, SASEGT. Trimming at V came to 6 bases and at J to 3 bases, leaving 9 bases not matched to a gene. CDR3 bases: TGTGCCAGCAGCGAAACAGGGGGCGGCTCCAATCAGCCCCAGCATTTT. Protein sequence: CASSETGGGSNQPQHF.

This rearrangement joins TRBV5-1 to TRBJ2-5, with D possibly TRBD1 on 5 matching bases. The CDR3 covers 14 residues. Trimming removed 2 bases from V and 5 bases from J, with 13 bases in between. Germline V CDR1 and CDR2: SGHRS, YFSETQ. CDR3 in DNA: TGCGCCAGCAGCTTCAGGGTGGTCGGGGAGACCCAGTACTTC. Protein: CASSFRVVGETQYF.

This sequence joins TRBV2 and TRBJ1-2; perhaps TRBD1 as D (5 bases). CDR3 length: 12 amino acids. V gave up 8 bases and J gave up 6 bases, with 13 bases separating them. From germline, CDR1 is SNHLY and CDR2 FYNNEI. CDR3 DNA sequence: TGTGCCAGCGTGGGGGATATAAATGGCTACACCTTC. Translation: CASVGDINGYTF.

J is TRBJ1-5 and V is TRBV6-5, with a tentative D call TRBD1 (5 bases). The CDR3 is made up of 13 amino acids. Germline V CDR1 and CDR2: MNHEY, SVGAGI. V lost 9 bases, J lost 0 bases, and 9 bases lay in between. CDR3 sequence (DNA): TGTGCCAGTGGGGGGATTAGCAATCAGCCCCAGCATTTT. It translates to CASGGISNQPQHF.

V gene TRBV2 combines with J gene TRBJ2-1; no clear D gene. Between the trimmed V and J ends, which lost 6 bases and 5 bases, there was a span of 17 bases. Germline CDR1 and CDR2: SNHLY and FYNNEI. The CDR3 has 15 amino acids. CDR3 sequence (DNA): TGTGCCAGCAGACTCGACCCGAACGCCCACAATGAGCAGTTCTTC. It is translated as CASRLDPNAHNEQFF. Variable domain in full (rest from reference TRBV2 and TRBJ2-1): EPEVTQTPSHQVTQMGQEVILRCVPISNHLYFYWYRQILGQKVEFLVSFYNNEISEKSEIFDDQFSVERPDGSNFTLKIRSTKLEDSAMYFCASRLDPNAHNEQFFGPGTRLTVL.

The sample holds a few counts of this clone. The chain couples TRBV29-1 to TRBJ1-1; the D gene is possibly TRBD1 (5 bases). Germline CDR1 is SQVTM and CDR2 is ANQGSEA. Between the trimmed V and J ends, which lost 3 bases and 4 bases, there was a span of 21 bases. The CDR3 contains 16 residues. As DNA, the CDR3 is TGCAGCGTTGATGCGGGGGGGACGAACGGACGCACTGAAGCTTTCTTT. It codes for CSVDAGGTNGRTEAFF.

The V and J genes are TRBV12-3 or TRBV12-4 and TRBJ2-5; unclear D gene. V lost 1 base and J lost 7, with 4 bases in between. The CDR3 covers 11 residues. Written as DNA, the CDR3 is TGTGCCAGCAGTTTAGGGGGGACCCAGTACTTC. Protein sequence: CASSLGGTQYF.

V and J are TRBV7-8 and TRBJ2-3; 8 positions match TRBD2. V was clipped by 5 bases and J by 4 bases; unmatched bases: 8. The CDR3 is made up of 15 amino acids. Germline-derived CDR1 and CDR2 are SGHVS and FQNEAQ. The CDR3 reads CASSRRAGGPDTQYF. Here the CDR3 DNA reads TGTGCCAGCAGCAGGCGCGCGGGGGGCCCAGATACGCAGTATTTT. Combining the CDR3 with reference TRBV7-8 and TRBJ2-3 gives the whole variable domain GAGVSQSPRYKVAKRGQDVALRCDPISGHVSLFWYQQALGQGPEFLTYFQNEAQLDKSGLPSDRFFAERPEGSVSTLKIQRTQQEDSAVYLCASSRRAGGPDTQYFGPGTRLTVL.

The chain combines TRBV12-3 or TRBV12-4 with TRBJ2-3; 8 bases map to TRBD1. V was clipped by 7 bases and J by 4 bases; unmatched bases: 4. This CDR3 has 13 residues. The CDR3 nucleotides are TGTGCCAGCACCCTGACAGGGGCAGATACGCAGTATTTT. Protein sequence: CASTLTGADTQYF.

The chain is built from TRBV6-5 and TRBJ2-1; D is tentatively TRBD1 or TRBD2 (6 bases each). The V end lost 6 bases, the J end lost 10 bases, and 19 bases lay between the germline ends. Looked up from germline, CDR1 is MNHEY and CDR2 is SVGAGI. This CDR3 has 14 residues. The CDR3 is CASRTLEGGLEQFF. Here the CDR3 DNA reads TGTGCCAGCAGGACCCTCGAGGGGGGCCTAGAGCAGTTCTTC.

Here the CDR3 DNA reads TGTGCCACCAAGGTCGGGGGGCTCGTCACCGGGGAGCTGTTTTTT. Translating it yields CATKVGGLVTGELFF. J is TRBJ2-2 and V is TRBV21-1; TRBD2, the table's D call, lacks a check against the DNA. TRBV21-1 is noted as a pseudogene. This CDR3 contains 15 residues.

The rearrangement uses TRBV29-1 and TRBJ1-1, with 8 bases lining up with TRBD1. The length of the CDR3 is 14 residues. With 6 bases clipped from V and 7 bases from J, the junction kept 13 bases outside the gene matches. Germline V gives CDR1 SQVTM, CDR2 ANQGSEA. CDR3 amino acids: CSVSVTRGLGEAFF. The DNA for the CDR3 is TGCAGCGTGAGCGTAACCAGGGGGCTTGGTGAAGCTTTCTTT.

The J gene is TRBJ1-3, the V gene TRBV7-3; D gene uncertain. CDR1 is SGHTA, CDR2 FQGTGA, per germline. The CDR3 covers 13 residues. V gave up 5 bases and J gave up 0 bases, with 5 bases separating them. The CDR3 DNA reads as TGTGCCAGCAGCCCTACCTCTGGAAACACCATATATTTT. Protein sequence: CASSPTSGNTIYF.

The chain employs TRBV3-1 (or the pseudogene TRBV3-2) and TRBJ2-5; weak D call: TRBD1 (5 bases). The V gene lost 0 bases and the J gene lost 5 bases, with 10 bases spanning the gap. This CDR3 spans 14 amino acids. Germline CDR1 is LGHDT and CDR2 is YNNKEL (reference sequence). CDR3 sequence: CASSQDGAWETQYF. CDR3 DNA sequence: TGTGCCAGCAGCCAAGATGGGGCGTGGGAGACCCAGTACTTC.

The chain joins TRBV2 to TRBJ2-3; 10 nucleotides align to TRBD2. The CDR3 loop spans 19 amino acids. The junction had 16 bases not matched to a gene; V was cut back by 4 bases and J by 3 bases. The germline gives CDR1 SNHLY, CDR2 FYNNEI. CDR3 region: CASSGWGSGGIMSTDTQYF. The CDR3 nucleotides are TGTGCCAGCAGTGGGTGGGGTAGCGGGGGGATTATGTCTACAGATACGCAGTATTTT.

This sequence joins TRBV7-2 and TRBJ2-7; D remains ambiguous. The CDR3 sequence is 14 residues long. Germline V lookup: CDR1 SGHTA, CDR2 FQGNSA. V lost 1 base, J lost 3 bases, and 10 bases lay in between. This CDR3 reads CASSLEDRYYEQYF. The CDR3 nucleotides read TGTGCCAGCAGCTTAGAAGACCGGTACTACGAGCAGTACTTC.

The chain employs TRBV7-9 and TRBJ2-7; the D gene is possibly TRBD2 (7 bases). From germline, CDR1 is SEHNR and CDR2 FQNEAQ (reference sequence). The V end lost 0 bases, the J end lost 3 bases, and 12 bases lay between the germline ends. This CDR3 is built from 15 residues. The CDR3 DNA reads as TGTGCCAGCAGCTTAGCGGGGGGGCCACACTACGAGCAGTACTTC. Translating it yields CASSLAGGPHYEQYF. The full variable domain, its missing parts supplied by reference TRBV7-9 and TRBJ2-7, is DTGVSQNPRHKITKRGQNVTFRCDPISEHNRLYWYRQTLGQGPEFLTYFQNEAQLEKSRLLSDRFSAERPKGSFSTLEIQRTEQGDSAMYLCASSLAGGPHYEQYFGPGTRLTVT.

The genes are TRBV2 and TRBJ2-1; 9 bases map to TRBD1. The germline gives CDR1 SNHLY, CDR2 FYNNEI. This CDR3 has 15 residues. V trimming: 5 bases; J trimming: 9 bases; junction bases outside the gene matches: 11. This CDR3 reads CASSKPGQGFGEQFF. In DNA, the CDR3 is TGTGCCAGCAGTAAACCGGGACAGGGATTCGGTGAGCAGTTCTTC.

The CDR3 is CASSWDSLSEQYF. Written as DNA, the CDR3 is TGCGCCAGCAGCTGGGACAGCCTCTCTGAGCAGTACTTC. The gene calls are TRBV5-1 and TRBJ2-7, with TRBD1 matching 7 bases. The CDR3 consists of 13 residues. With 3 bases clipped from V and 7 bases from J, the junction kept 7 bases outside the gene matches. In germline, CDR1 is SGHRS, CDR2 YFSETQ. The variable domain in full, completed from reference TRBV5-1 and TRBJ2-7, reads KAGVTQTPRYLIKTRGQQVTLSCSPISGHRSVSWYQQTPGQGLQFLFEYFSETQRNKGNFPGRFSGRQFSNSRSEMNVSTLELGDSALYLCASSWDSLSEQYFGPGTRLTVT.

In this sample, this clone turned up once. This chain joins TRBV6-5 and TRBJ1-3; D is perhaps TRBD1 (6 bases). The CDR3 covers 14 residues. Trimming took off 9 bases at V and 0 bases at J, with 12 bases between the two ends. Germline-derived CDR1 and CDR2 are MNHEY and SVGAGI. The CDR3 is CARTEQGSGNTIYF. As DNA, the CDR3 is TGTGCCAGAACAGAACAGGGCTCTGGAAACACCATATATTTT.

This clone occurred a few times. This sample includes further DNA sequences coding for the same CDR3. The CDR3 loop is CASSLVRTASGNTIYF. The DNA of the CDR3 is TGTGCCAGCAGCTTAGTGCGGACAGCCTCTGGAAACACCATATATTTT. V and J are TRBV11-2 and TRBJ1-3; perhaps TRBD1 as D (6 bases). CDR1 is SGHAT, CDR2 FQNNGV, per germline. V was cut by 1 base and J by 0 bases, with 10 bases left in between. This CDR3 comprises 16 residues.

The chain employs TRBV30 and TRBJ2-1; weak D call: TRBD2 (6 bases). This CDR3 is built from 11 residues. Germline loops: CDR1 GTSNPN, CDR2 SVGIG (reference sequence). V was pared by 1 base and J by 9 bases, with 7 bases between. CDR3 region: CAWSEGGEQFF. The CDR3, as DNA: TGTGCCTGGAGTGAGGGAGGTGAGCAGTTCTTC.

The CDR3 nucleotides are TGCAGTGCTAGAGTCACTGAAGCTTTCTTT. This translates into CSARVTEAFF. V is TRBV20-1 and J is TRBJ1-1; no reliable D call. Germline-derived CDR1 and CDR2 are DFQATT and SNEGSKA (reference sequence). The CDR3 contains 10 residues. Trimming pared 1 base from V and 4 bases from J, leaving 1 base between.

The chain employs TRBV2 and TRBJ2-3; the D call may be TRBD1 or TRBD2 (6 bases each). V lost 3 bases and J lost 6, with 31 bases in between. Germline CDR1 and CDR2: SNHLY and FYNNEI. The CDR3 totals 20 residues. The CDR3 here is CASSDPLKGGAVVVMDTQYF. DNA of the CDR3: TGTGCCAGCAGTGACCCTCTCAAGGGGGGCGCGGTGGTGGTTATGGATACGCAGTATTTT.

The rearrangement uses TRBV5-1 and TRBJ2-5, with 9 bases aligning to TRBD1. The CDR3 totals 14 residues. V was clipped by 4 bases and J by 5 bases; unmatched bases: 6. Germline V gene sequence: CDR1 SGHRS, CDR2 YFSETQ. The CDR3 here is CASSDTGGGETQYF. CDR3 DNA: TGCGCCAGCAGCGATACAGGGGGCGGTGAGACCCAGTACTTC.